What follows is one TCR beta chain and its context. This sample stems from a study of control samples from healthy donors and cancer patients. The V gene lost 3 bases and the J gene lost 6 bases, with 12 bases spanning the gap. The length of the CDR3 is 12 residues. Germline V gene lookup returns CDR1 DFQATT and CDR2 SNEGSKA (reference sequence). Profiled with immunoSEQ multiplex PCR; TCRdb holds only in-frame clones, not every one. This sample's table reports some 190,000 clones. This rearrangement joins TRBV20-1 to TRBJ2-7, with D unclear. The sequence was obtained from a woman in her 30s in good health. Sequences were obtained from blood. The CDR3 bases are TGCAGTGCTAGTATGGGTCGGGTCGAGCAGTACTTC. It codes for CSASMGRVEQYF.